The subject of this entry is one T cell receptor beta chain. These data come from a study of blood T cell repertoires in COVID-19. The overall study: The origin of the acute and convalescent COVID-19 samples was the United States, Italy and Spain. From T cells, B-cell-depleted T cells, or PBMCs came the material, which was cDNA or gDNA.

This CDR3 has 13 residues. Trimming shortened V by 5 bases and J by 3 bases, and 11 bases separated the two germline ends. CDR1 and CDR2 from the germline V gene are SGHTS and YDEGEE. Per the original data handling: Nucleated cell counts were estimated from reference gene primer amplification. Clones were read by immunoSEQ multiplex PCR, and TCRdb kept only the in-frame ones, dropping some. V and J calls and clone size come straight from that table; D and trimming were deduced from the DNA. Among around 83,000 clones listed, 85% to 90% were seen once. The chain uses TRBV5-8 and TRBJ1-2, with D maybe TRBD1 (6 bases). The sample taken for sequencing was peripheral blood. The receptor was derived from a woman in her 70s with acute or convalescent COVID-19. CDR3 sequence (DNA): TGTGCCAGCAGGGAAACAGGGTACTATGGCTACACCTTC. Protein: CASRETGYYGYTF.